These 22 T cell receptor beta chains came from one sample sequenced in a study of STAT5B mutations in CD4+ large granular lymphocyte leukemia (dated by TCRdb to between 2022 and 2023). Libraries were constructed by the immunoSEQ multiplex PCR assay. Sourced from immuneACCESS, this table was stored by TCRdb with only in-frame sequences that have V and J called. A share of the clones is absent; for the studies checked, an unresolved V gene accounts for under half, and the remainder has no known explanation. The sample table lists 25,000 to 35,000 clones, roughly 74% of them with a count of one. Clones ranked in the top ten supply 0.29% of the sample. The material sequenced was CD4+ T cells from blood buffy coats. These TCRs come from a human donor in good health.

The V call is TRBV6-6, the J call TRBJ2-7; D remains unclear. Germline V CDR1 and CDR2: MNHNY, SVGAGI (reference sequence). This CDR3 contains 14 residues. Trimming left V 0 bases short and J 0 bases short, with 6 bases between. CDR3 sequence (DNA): TGTGCCAGCAGTTACTCGGGCAGCTCCTACGAGCAGTACTTC. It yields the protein CASSYSGSSYEQYF.

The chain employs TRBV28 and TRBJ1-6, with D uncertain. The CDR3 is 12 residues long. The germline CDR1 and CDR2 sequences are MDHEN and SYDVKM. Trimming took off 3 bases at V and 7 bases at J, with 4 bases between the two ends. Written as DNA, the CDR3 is TGTGCCAGCAGTTTCATGAATTCACCCCTCCACTTT. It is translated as CASSFMNSPLHF.

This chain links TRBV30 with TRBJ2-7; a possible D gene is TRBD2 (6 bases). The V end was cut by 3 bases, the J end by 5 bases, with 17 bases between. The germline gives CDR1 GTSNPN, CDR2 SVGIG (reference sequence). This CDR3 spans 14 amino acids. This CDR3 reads CAWRGASALDEQYF. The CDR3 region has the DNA TGTGCCTGGAGGGGCGCTAGCGCATTGGACGAGCAGTACTTC.

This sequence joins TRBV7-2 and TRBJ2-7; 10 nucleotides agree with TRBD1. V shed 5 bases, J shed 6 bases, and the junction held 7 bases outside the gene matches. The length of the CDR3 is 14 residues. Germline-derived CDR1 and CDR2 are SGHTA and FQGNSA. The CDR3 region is CASSPHGTGVEQYF. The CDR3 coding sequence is TGTGCCAGCAGCCCCCACGGGACAGGGGTCGAGCAGTACTTC.

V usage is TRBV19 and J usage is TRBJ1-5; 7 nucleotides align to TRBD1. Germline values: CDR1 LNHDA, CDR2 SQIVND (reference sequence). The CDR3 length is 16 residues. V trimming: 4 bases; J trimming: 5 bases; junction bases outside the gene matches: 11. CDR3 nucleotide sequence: TGTGCCAGTAGTAAAAAACAGGGGTTTGGCGATCAGCCCCAGCATTTT. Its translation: CASSKKQGFGDQPQHF.

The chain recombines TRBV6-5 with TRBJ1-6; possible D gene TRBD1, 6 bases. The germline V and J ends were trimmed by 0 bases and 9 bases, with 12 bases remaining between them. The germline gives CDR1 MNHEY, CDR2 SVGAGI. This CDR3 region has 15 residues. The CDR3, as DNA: TGTGCCAGCAGTTACTCGTACAGGGTAACTTCACCCCTCCACTTT. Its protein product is CASSYSYRVTSPLHF.

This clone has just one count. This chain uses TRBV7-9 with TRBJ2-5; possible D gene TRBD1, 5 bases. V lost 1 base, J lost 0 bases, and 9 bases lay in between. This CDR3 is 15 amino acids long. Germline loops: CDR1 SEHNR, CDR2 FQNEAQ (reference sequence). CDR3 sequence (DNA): TGTGCCAGCAGCTTAGGACAGTCGAACCAAGAGACCCAGTACTTC. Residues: CASSLGQSNQETQYF.

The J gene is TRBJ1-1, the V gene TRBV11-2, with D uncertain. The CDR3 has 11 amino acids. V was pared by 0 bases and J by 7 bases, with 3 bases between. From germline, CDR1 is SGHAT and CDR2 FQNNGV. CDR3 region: CASSLDLEAFF. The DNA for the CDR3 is TGTGCCAGCAGCTTAGACCTTGAAGCTTTCTTT. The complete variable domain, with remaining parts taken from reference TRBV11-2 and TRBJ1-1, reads EAGVAQSPRYKIIEKRQSVAFWCNPISGHATLYWYQQILGQGPKLLIQFQNNGVVDDSQLPKDRFSAERLKGVDSTLKIQPAKLEDSAVYLCASSLDLEAFFGQGTRLTVV.

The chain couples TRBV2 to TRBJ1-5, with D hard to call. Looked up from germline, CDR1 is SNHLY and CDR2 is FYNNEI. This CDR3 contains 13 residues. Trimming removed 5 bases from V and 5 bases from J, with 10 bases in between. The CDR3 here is CASSRGLDQPQHF. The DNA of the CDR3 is TGTGCCAGCAGTCGGGGATTGGATCAGCCCCAGCATTTT.

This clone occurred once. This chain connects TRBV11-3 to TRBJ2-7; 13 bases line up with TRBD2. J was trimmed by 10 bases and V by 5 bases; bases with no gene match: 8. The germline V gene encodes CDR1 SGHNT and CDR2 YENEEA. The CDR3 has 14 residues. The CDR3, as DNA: TGTGCCAGCAGCAAAGGACTAGCGGGGGCGGATCAGTACTTC. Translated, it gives CASSKGLAGADQYF.

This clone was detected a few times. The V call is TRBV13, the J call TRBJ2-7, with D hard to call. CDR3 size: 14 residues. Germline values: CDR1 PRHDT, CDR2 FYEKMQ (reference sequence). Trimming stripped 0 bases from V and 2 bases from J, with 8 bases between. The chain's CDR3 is CASSLGQPTYEQYF. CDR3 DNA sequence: TGTGCCAGCAGCTTAGGACAGCCGACCTACGAGCAGTACTTC.

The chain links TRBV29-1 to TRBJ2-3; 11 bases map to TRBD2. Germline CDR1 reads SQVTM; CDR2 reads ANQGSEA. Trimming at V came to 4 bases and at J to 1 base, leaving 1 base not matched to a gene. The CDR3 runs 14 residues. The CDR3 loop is CSVAGLAGTDTQYF. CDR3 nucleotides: TGCAGCGTTGCGGGACTAGCGGGCACAGATACGCAGTATTTT.

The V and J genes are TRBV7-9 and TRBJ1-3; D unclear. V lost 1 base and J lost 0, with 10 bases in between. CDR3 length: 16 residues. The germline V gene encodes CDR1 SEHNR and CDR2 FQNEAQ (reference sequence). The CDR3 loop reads CASSLGTLSSGNTIYF. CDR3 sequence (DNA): TGTGCCAGCAGCTTAGGGACGCTGAGCTCTGGAAACACCATATATTTT.

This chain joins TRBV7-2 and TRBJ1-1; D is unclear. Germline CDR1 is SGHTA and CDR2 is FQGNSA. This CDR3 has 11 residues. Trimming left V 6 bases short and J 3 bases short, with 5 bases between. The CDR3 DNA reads TGTGCCAGCAGGTGGTACACTGAAGCTTTCTTT. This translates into CASRWYTEAFF.

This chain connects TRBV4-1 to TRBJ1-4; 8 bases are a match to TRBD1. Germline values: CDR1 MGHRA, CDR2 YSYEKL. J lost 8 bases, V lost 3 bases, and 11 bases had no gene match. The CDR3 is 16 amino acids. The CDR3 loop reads CASSHYPRGRGEKLFF. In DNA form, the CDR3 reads TGCGCCAGCAGCCATTATCCCAGGGGGCGAGGGGAAAAACTGTTTTTT.

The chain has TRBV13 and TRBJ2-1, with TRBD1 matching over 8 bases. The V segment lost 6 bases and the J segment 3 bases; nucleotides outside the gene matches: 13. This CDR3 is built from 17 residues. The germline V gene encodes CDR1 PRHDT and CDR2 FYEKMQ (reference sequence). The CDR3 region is CASSSTRPGQGYNEQFF. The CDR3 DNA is TGTGCCAGCAGTTCAACCCGGCCCGGACAGGGCTACAATGAGCAGTTCTTC.

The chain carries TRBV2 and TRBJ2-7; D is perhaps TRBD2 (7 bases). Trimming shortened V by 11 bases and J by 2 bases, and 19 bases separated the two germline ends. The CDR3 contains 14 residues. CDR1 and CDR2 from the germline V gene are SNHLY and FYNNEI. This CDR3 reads CASQGGAPPYEQYF. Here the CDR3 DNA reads TGTGCCTCCCAAGGGGGGGCGCCTCCCTACGAGCAGTACTTC.

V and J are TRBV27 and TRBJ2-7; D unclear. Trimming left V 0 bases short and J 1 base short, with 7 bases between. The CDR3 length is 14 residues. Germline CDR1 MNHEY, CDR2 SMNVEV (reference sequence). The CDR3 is CASSLSRRSYEQYF. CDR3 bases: TGTGCCAGCAGTTTATCACGTCGGTCCTACGAGCAGTACTTC.

The CDR3 DNA reads TGTGCCAGCAGTTTAACGGGGTTGAACACTGAAGCTTTCTTT. Amino acid sequence: CASSLTGLNTEAFF. V gene TRBV27 combines with J gene TRBJ1-1; no clear D gene. Trimming stripped 2 bases from V and 0 bases from J, with 7 bases between. The CDR3 contains 14 residues. Germline V CDR1 and CDR2: MNHEY, SMNVEV (reference sequence).

In DNA form, the CDR3 reads TGTGCCAGCAGCGGCGGAGGACATCAGCCCCAGCATTTT. This translates into CASSGGGHQPQHF. The J gene is TRBJ1-5, the V gene TRBV7-2, with unresolved D. V lost 5 bases, J lost 5 bases, and 10 bases lay in between. CDR1 is SGHTA, CDR2 FQGNSA, per germline. This CDR3 region has 13 residues.

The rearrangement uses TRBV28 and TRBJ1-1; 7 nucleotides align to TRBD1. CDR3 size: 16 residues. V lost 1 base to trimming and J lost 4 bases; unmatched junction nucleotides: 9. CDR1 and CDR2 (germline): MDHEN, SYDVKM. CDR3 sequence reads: CASSLSDRQGGTEAFF. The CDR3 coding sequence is TGTGCCAGCAGTTTATCCGACCGACAGGGAGGCACTGAAGCTTTCTTT.

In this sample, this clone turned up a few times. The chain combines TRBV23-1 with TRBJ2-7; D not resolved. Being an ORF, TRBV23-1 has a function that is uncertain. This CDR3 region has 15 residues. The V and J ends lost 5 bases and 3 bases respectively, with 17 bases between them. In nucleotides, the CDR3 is TGCGCCAGCAGTTCCCCCCTGCGGCAGCGCTACGAGCAGTACTTC. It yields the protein CASSSPLRQRYEQYF.